The table lists the clone carrying this TCR beta chain with a few counts. The sample belongs to a study of human T cells and chemical hapten exposure. The CDR3 is 15 amino acids. V lost 2 bases to trimming and J lost 1 base, with 8 bases between them. The germline V gene encodes CDR1 MNHNS and CDR2 SASEGT. TCRdb re-called the RACE reads with MiXCR, one entry per CDR3 protein. The sample records 300,000 to 450,000 distinct CDR3 sequences, more than 4.5% being singletons. The sample's time point: pre-sensitization, week 0. Treatment indicated: therapeutic diphenylcyclopropenone sensitization with weekly scalp DPC.

The receptor comes from a woman aged 45-59 years with alopecia areata. Some clones in this sample may be carry-over from other donors' samples. This chain joins TRBV6-1 and TRBJ2-2, with D unclear. The starting material was whole blood, obtained in connection with sensitization to the hapten diphenylcyclopropenone (DPC). CDR3 amino acids: CASSELSQNTGELFF. CDR3 nucleotides: TGTGCCAGCAGTGAATTGAGTCAGAACACCGGGGAGCTGTTTTTT.